The entry that follows covers one T cell receptor (beta chain) sequence. The antigen remains unidentified. The data are from a study of monozygotic twins with inflammatory bowel disease. TCRdb processed the 5' RACE reads again and assigns one entry to each CDR3 protein, with no DNA. This sample's clone table lists more than 300,000 distinct CDR3 sequences. Germline V gene data show CDR1 as SGHTA and CDR2 as FQGNSA. The CDR3 covers 17 residues. Findings and caveats of the study: Those with IBD had lower TCRbeta diversity (inverse Simpson) than their healthy co-twins did.

The source material was blood. The chain joins TRBV7-2 to TRBJ2-1; TCRdb's D gene call, TRBD1, goes unchecked for lack of DNA. The clonotype was recovered from a human donor with ulcerative colitis or Crohn's disease, or a healthy co-twin of an affected twin (not recorded which). CDR3 sequence: CASSPPQGFGVHDEQFF.